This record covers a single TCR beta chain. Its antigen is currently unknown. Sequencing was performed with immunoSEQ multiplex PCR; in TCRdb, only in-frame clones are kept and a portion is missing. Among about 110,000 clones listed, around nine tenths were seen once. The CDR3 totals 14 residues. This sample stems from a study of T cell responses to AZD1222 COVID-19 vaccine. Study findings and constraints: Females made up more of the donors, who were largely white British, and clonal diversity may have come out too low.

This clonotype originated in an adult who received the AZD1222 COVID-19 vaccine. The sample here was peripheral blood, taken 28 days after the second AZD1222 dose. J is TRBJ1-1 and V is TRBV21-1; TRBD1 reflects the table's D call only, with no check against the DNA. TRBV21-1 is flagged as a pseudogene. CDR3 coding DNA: TGTGCCAGCAGCATCGACAGGGAAGACACTGAAGCTTTCTTT. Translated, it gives CASSIDREDTEAFF.